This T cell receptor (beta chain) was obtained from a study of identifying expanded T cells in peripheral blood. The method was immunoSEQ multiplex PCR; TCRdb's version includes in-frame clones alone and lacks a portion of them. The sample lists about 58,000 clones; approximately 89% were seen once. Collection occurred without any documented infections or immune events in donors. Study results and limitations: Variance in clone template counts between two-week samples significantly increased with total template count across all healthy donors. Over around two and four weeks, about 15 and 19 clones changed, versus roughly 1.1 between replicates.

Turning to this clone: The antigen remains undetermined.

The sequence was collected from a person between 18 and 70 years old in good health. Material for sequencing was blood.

DNA for the CDR3: TGTGCCAGCAGCCTTCAGGGGGGGGCCGGATACGAGCAGTACTTC. This gives the protein CASSLQGGAGYEQYF. This chain uses TRBV13 with TRBJ2-7, with D perhaps matching TRBD1 or TRBD2 (7 bases each). This CDR3 region has 15 residues. Trimming shortened V by 5 bases and J by 4 bases, and 18 bases separated the two germline ends. Germline CDR1 PRHDT, CDR2 FYEKMQ (reference sequence).